Each of the 27 T cell receptor beta chains below was sequenced from the same sample in a study of post-analysis software for immune sequencing data. The TCR beta cDNA libraries contained unique molecular identifiers. TCRdb itself ran the PCR reads through MiXCR, one entry per CDR3 protein. Here the sample spans hundreds of thousands of distinct CDR3 sequences, 59% being singletons. Study-level findings and limits: Roughly five TRBV segments appeared more often in patients than in controls, and TRBV5-6, TRBV5-1 and TRBV20-1 were among these.

What these receptors recognize is not known. Specimen: blood. All receptors derive from a girl aged 2-10 years with multiple sclerosis.

This chain connects TRBV4-2 to TRBJ2-1, with TRBD2 identical over 13 bases. Germline V gene lookup returns CDR1 LGHNA and CDR2 YNFKEQ. The J segment lost 4 bases and the V segment lost 5 bases, leaving 8 bases of the junction unmatched. This CDR3 has 17 residues. CDR3 protein: CASSSHPGLAGYNEQFF. The CDR3, as DNA: TGTGCCAGCAGCTCCCACCCGGGACTAGCGGGGTACAATGAGCAGTTCTTC.

V is TRBV29-1 and J is TRBJ2-1; D unresolved. The CDR3 extends over 14 amino acids. CDR1 and CDR2 from the germline V gene are SQVTM and ANQGSEA. The ends were cut back, 3 bases at V and 5 bases at J, with 14 bases in the middle. The CDR3 protein is CSVDGQTYHNEQFF. In DNA form, the CDR3 reads TGCAGCGTTGATGGGCAGACATACCACAATGAGCAGTTCTTC.

Only a few counts were recorded for this clonotype. The chain couples TRBV12-3 or TRBV12-4 to TRBJ1-2; D remains ambiguous. V gave up 2 bases and J gave up 2 bases, with 9 bases separating them. The CDR3 loop spans 14 amino acids. The CDR3 sequence is CASSLRSLNYGYTF. The CDR3 DNA reads as TGTGCCAGCAGTTTAAGGTCCCTCAACTATGGCTACACCTTC.

This chain links TRBV7-2 with TRBJ1-1; D not resolved. Germline V gives CDR1 SGHTA, CDR2 FQGNSA. V was trimmed by 5 bases and J by 4 bases, leaving 20 bases between them. CDR3 length: 16 amino acids. The CDR3 spells CASSPRQGYAFTEAFF. The DNA of the CDR3 is TGTGCCAGCAGCCCTAGGCAAGGATACGCGTTCACTGAAGCTTTCTTT.

This rearrangement joins TRBV2 to TRBJ1-5, with D hard to call. V gave up 6 bases and J gave up 9 bases, with 12 bases separating them. Per germline, CDR1 SNHLY and CDR2 FYNNEI. The CDR3 contains 12 residues. The CDR3 DNA is TGTGCCAGCAGCCCTCGTGTTGGGCCCCAGCATTTT. The encoded protein is CASSPRVGPQHF. Variable domain in full (rest from reference TRBV2 and TRBJ1-5): EPEVTQTPSHQVTQMGQEVILRCVPISNHLYFYWYRQILGQKVEFLVSFYNNEISEKSEIFDDQFSVERPDGSNFTLKIRSTKLEDSAMYFCASSPRVGPQHFGDGTRLSIL.

This clonotype has just a few counts. V gene TRBV12-3 or TRBV12-4 combines with J gene TRBJ2-3; D ambiguous. The CDR3 is 14 residues long. The germline V and J ends were trimmed by 1 base and 0 bases, with 5 bases remaining between them. The CDR3 reads CASSLEHSTDTQYF. CDR3 DNA sequence: TGTGCCAGCAGTTTAGAGCACAGCACAGATACGCAGTATTTT.

J is TRBJ1-2 and V is TRBV4-1; D perhaps matches TRBD1 (6 bases). From germline, CDR1 is MGHRA and CDR2 YSYEKL. V lost 5 bases, J lost 1 base, and 11 bases lay in between. The CDR3 contains 14 residues. CDR3 DNA: TGCGCCAGCAGCGAAGGACAGCGTAACTATGGCTACACCTTC. Its protein is CASSEGQRNYGYTF.

CDR3 in DNA: TGCGCCAGCAGCCAAGATCGGACTGTAGCCAAAAACATTCAGTACTTC. Amino acid sequence: CASSQDRTVAKNIQYF. V usage is TRBV4-1 and J usage is TRBJ2-4; TRBD2 might be the D (5 bases). This CDR3 has 16 residues. V was trimmed by 0 bases and J by 0 bases, leaving 9 bases between them. Germline assignment: CDR1 MGHRA and CDR2 YSYEKL.

The chain combines TRBV9 with TRBJ2-7; 8 bases are a match to TRBD1. V shed 0 bases, J shed 3 bases, and the junction held 5 bases outside the gene matches. CDR3 length: 15 amino acids. The germline V gene encodes CDR1 SGDLS and CDR2 YYNGEE. CDR3 sequence reads: CASSVEGQANYEQYF. CDR3 coding DNA: TGTGCCAGCAGCGTAGAGGGACAGGCAAACTACGAGCAGTACTTC.

This clonotype has just one count. The rearrangement links TRBV2 to TRBJ1-2; D perhaps matches TRBD1 (5 bases). Germline V CDR1 and CDR2: SNHLY, FYNNEI. The CDR3 loop spans 12 amino acids. The germline V and J ends were trimmed by 4 bases and 6 bases, with 9 bases remaining between them. The CDR3: CASSGQSNGYTF. The CDR3 DNA reads as TGTGCCAGCAGTGGACAGAGTAATGGCTACACCTTC.

The CDR3 protein is CASGTPGLAGKNIQYF. The DNA for the CDR3 is TGTGCCAGCGGAACCCCGGGACTAGCGGGGAAAAACATTCAGTACTTC. The chain couples TRBV7-2 to TRBJ2-4, with TRBD2 matching 13 bases. Looked up from germline, CDR1 is SGHTA and CDR2 is FQGNSA. The ends lost 8 bases at V and 4 bases at J; junction bases unmatched: 8. The CDR3 consists of 16 residues.

The chain recombines TRBV6-5 with TRBJ2-1; 11 positions agree with TRBD2. This CDR3 comprises 14 residues. CDR1 is MNHEY, CDR2 SVGAGI, per germline. After removal of 6 bases from V and 10 bases from J, the junction contained 8 bases not matched to a gene. The CDR3 nucleotides read TGTGCCAGCAGACGACTAGCGGGAATCAAAGAGCAGTTCTTC. Translation: CASRRLAGIKEQFF.

CDR3: CASSSFARHEQFF. CDR3 bases: TGTGCCAGCAGCTCCTTTGCCCGGCATGAGCAGTTCTTC. The V and J genes are TRBV7-9 and TRBJ2-1, with D unclear. Trimming removed 4 bases at V and 8 bases at J, with 12 bases between. The CDR3 has 13 amino acids. Per the germline V gene, CDR1 is SEHNR and CDR2 is FQNEAQ (reference sequence).

V gene TRBV15 combines with J gene TRBJ2-5, with 9 bases identical to TRBD2. This CDR3 has 16 residues. CDR1 and CDR2 from the germline V gene are LNHNV and YYDKDF (reference sequence). After removal of 0 bases from V and 5 bases from J, the junction contained 7 bases not matched to a gene. The CDR3 protein is CATSRDMASGVETQYF. The CDR3 region has the DNA TGTGCCACCAGCAGAGATATGGCTAGCGGGGTTGAGACCCAGTACTTC.

The chain links TRBV25-1 to TRBJ2-5; D is unresolved. V lost 8 bases and J 4 bases, leaving 14 bases between the germline ends. CDR3 size: 13 residues. The germline gives CDR1 MGHDK, CDR2 SYGVNS. The DNA of the CDR3 is TGTGCCAGCCGATCACTGGGGTCAGAGACCCAGTACTTC. It is translated as CASRSLGSETQYF.

This clonotype was observed a handful of times. V is TRBV20-1 and J is TRBJ2-1; 9 bases match TRBD1. This CDR3 region has 15 residues. Looked up from germline, CDR1 is DFQATT and CDR2 is SNEGSKA (reference sequence). V lost 3 bases and J lost 4; bases outside the gene matches: 7. Here the CDR3 DNA reads TGCAGTGCTAGCGGCTCGGGACAGGGTTACAATGAGCAGTTCTTC. It translates to CSASGSGQGYNEQFF.

Only a few counts were recorded for this clonotype. The chain employs TRBV2 and TRBJ1-2; TRBD1 aligns across 7 bases. The CDR3 has 15 residues. The germline V gene encodes CDR1 SNHLY and CDR2 FYNNEI. V lost 5 bases to trimming and J lost 4 bases; unmatched junction nucleotides: 10. The CDR3 DNA sequence: TGTGCCAGCAGTTCCCGGGACAGACCACCCTATGGCTACACCTTC. Protein: CASSSRDRPPYGYTF. Variable domain in full (rest from reference TRBV2 and TRBJ1-2): EPEVTQTPSHQVTQMGQEVILRCVPISNHLYFYWYRQILGQKVEFLVSFYNNEISEKSEIFDDQFSVERPDGSNFTLKIRSTKLEDSAMYFCASSSRDRPPYGYTFGSGTRLTVV.

The chain employs TRBV18 and TRBJ2-5, with D tentatively TRBD1 (6 bases). Trimming removed 5 bases at V and 1 base at J, with 11 bases between. The CDR3 is 14 residues long. CDR1 is KGHSH and CDR2 is LQKENI in the germline V gene. CDR3 nucleotides: TGTGCCAGCTCAGCAAGGGGGTCCCAAGAGACCCAGTACTTC. Its protein is CASSARGSQETQYF.

V and J are TRBV29-1 and TRBJ2-2, with 9 bases that match TRBD2. The V gene end was trimmed by 6 bases and the J gene end by 3 bases; junction bases not matched to a gene: 8. This CDR3 comprises 15 residues. Per the germline V gene, CDR1 is SQVTM and CDR2 is ANQGSEA. Here the CDR3 reads CSVSPGLAYTGELFF. The CDR3 DNA is TGCAGCGTCTCTCCGGGACTAGCATACACCGGGGAGCTGTTTTTT.

The rearrangement uses TRBV15 and TRBJ2-2; perhaps TRBD1 as D (5 bases). Germline V gene sequence: CDR1 LNHNV, CDR2 YYDKDF (reference sequence). The CDR3 loop spans 15 amino acids. V lost 0 bases, J lost 5 bases, and 10 bases lay in between. CDR3 sequence: CATSREHPGTGELFF. As DNA, the CDR3 is TGTGCCACCAGCAGAGAGCACCCAGGGACCGGGGAGCTGTTTTTT.

This sequence joins TRBV29-1 and TRBJ1-1; the D gene is possibly TRBD1 (5 bases). The V end lost 3 bases, the J end lost 0 bases, and 8 bases lay between the germline ends. Germline-derived CDR1 and CDR2 are SQVTM and ANQGSEA. There are 13 residues in the CDR3. CDR3 coding DNA: TGCAGCGTTGAGGTCAGGGTGAACACTGAAGCTTTCTTT. This sequence encodes CSVEVRVNTEAFF. Based on the CDR3 plus reference TRBV29-1 and TRBJ1-1, the full variable domain is SAVISQKPSRDICQRGTSLTIQCQVDSQVTMMFWYRQQPGQSLTLIATANQGSEATYESGFVIDKFPISRPNLTFSTLTVSNMSPEDSSIYLCSVEVRVNTEAFFGQGTRLTVV.

This rearrangement joins TRBV5-1 to TRBJ2-3, with D possibly called TRBD1 or TRBD2 (6 bases each). V was shortened by 2 bases and J by 4 bases, with 11 bases between the two germline ends. The CDR3 sequence is 14 residues long. CDR1 is SGHRS, CDR2 YFSETQ, per germline. The CDR3 DNA is TGCGCCAGCAGCTTTTGGGGGGCAGCAGATACGCAGTATTTT. It yields the protein CASSFWGAADTQYF.

The V call is TRBV7-2, the J call TRBJ1-5; no definite D call. V lost 2 bases, J lost 5 bases, and 13 bases lay in between. The CDR3 has 15 amino acids. CDR1 is SGHTA, CDR2 FQGNSA, per germline. CDR3 DNA: TGTGCCAGCAGCTTAATTGGGCGGAAAGATCAGCCCCAGCATTTT. It is translated as CASSLIGRKDQPQHF.

This clonotype has a handful of counts. The genes are TRBV12-3 or TRBV12-4 and TRBJ2-3; 8 nucleotides line up with TRBD1. This CDR3 is 15 amino acids long. Trimming cost V 7 bases and J 0 bases; bases outside gene matches: 6. In DNA, the CDR3 is TGTGCCAGCACCGACAGGGGCGCCAGCACAGATACGCAGTATTTT. Translating gives CASTDRGASTDTQYF.

This rearrangement joins TRBV2 to TRBJ1-1; D is perhaps TRBD1 (6 bases). V lost 5 bases and J 3 bases, leaving 13 bases between the germline ends. In germline, CDR1 is SNHLY, CDR2 FYNNEI. The CDR3 is 14 residues long. CDR3 in DNA: TGTGCCAGCAGTACGGGGGGCTCGTACACTGAAGCTTTCTTT. Translated: CASSTGGSYTEAFF.

The V and J genes are TRBV7-9 and TRBJ1-1; D uncertain. Germline CDR1 and CDR2: SEHNR and FQNEAQ (reference sequence). The CDR3 contains 13 residues. Trimming stripped 2 bases from V and 4 bases from J, with 8 bases between. The CDR3, as DNA: TGTGCCAGCAGCTTAACGACGGGCACTGAAGCTTTCTTT. The encoded protein is CASSLTTGTEAFF.

There are a few counts of this clonotype. The rearrangement uses TRBV20-1 and TRBJ2-5, with D tentatively TRBD1 (6 bases). The germline V gene encodes CDR1 DFQATT and CDR2 SNEGSKA (reference sequence). V lost 1 base, J lost 5 bases, and 11 bases lay in between. The CDR3 contains 13 residues. The CDR3 is CSARGSGDETQYF. CDR3 coding DNA: TGCAGTGCTAGAGGGTCAGGGGATGAGACCCAGTACTTC.